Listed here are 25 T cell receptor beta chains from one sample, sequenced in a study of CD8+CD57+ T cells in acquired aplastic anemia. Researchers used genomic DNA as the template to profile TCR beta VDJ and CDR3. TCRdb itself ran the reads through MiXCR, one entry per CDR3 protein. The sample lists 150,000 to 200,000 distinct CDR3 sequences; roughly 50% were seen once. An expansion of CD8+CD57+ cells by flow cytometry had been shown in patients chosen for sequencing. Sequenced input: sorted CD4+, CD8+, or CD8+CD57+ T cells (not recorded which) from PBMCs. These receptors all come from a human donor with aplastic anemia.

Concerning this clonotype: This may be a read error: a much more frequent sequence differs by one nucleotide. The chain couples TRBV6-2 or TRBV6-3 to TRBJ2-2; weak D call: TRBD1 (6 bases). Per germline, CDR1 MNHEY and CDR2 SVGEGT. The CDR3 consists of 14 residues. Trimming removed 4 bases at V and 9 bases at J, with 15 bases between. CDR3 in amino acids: CASSWAGTTRELFF. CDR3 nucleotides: TGTGCCAGCAGTTGGGCAGGGACAACCAGGGAGCTGTTTTTT.

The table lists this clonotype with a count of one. Here the CDR3 DNA reads TGTGCCAGTAGTATACGCGGGGACGAGCAGTACTTC. Translating gives CASSIRGDEQYF. The V call is TRBV19, the J call TRBJ2-7; D is possibly TRBD2 (6 bases). The CDR3 contains 12 residues. Germline CDR1 is LNHDA and CDR2 is SQIVND (reference sequence). V lost 2 bases to trimming and J lost 5 bases, with 7 bases between them.

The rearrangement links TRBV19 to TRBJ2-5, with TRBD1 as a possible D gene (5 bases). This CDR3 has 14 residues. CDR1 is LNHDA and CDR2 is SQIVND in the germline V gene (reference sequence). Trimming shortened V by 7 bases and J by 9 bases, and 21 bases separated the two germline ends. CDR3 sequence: CASTSTSPMGPQYF. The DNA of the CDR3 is TGTGCCAGTACCAGCACGAGCCCGATGGGGCCCCAGTACTTC.

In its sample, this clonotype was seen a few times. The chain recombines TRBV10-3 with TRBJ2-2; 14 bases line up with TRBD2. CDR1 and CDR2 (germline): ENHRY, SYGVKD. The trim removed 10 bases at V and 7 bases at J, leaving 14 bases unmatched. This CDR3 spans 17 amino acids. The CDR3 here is CASRFGPGLAGGGELFF. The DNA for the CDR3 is TGTGCCAGCAGATTTGGCCCCGGACTAGCGGGAGGCGGGGAGCTGTTTTTT.

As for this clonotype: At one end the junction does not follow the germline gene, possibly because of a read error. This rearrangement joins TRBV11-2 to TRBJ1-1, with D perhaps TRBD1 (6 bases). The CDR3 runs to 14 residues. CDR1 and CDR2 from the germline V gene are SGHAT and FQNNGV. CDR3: CASSLKRGNTEVFF. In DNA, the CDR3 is TGTGCCAGCAGCTTAAAGAGGGGGAACACTGAAGTTTTCTTT. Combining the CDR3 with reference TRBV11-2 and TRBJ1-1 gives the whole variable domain EAGVAQSPRYKIIEKRQSVAFWCNPISGHATLYWYQQILGQGPKLLIQFQNNGVVDDSQLPKDRFSAERLKGVDSTLKIQPAKLEDSAVYLCASSLKRGNTEVFFGQGTRLTVV.

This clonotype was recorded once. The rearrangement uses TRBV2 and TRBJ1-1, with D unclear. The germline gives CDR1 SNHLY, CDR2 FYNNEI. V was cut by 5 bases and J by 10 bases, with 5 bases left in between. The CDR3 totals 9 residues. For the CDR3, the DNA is TGTGCCAGCAGTCAACGAGCTTTCTTT. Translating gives CASSQRAFF.

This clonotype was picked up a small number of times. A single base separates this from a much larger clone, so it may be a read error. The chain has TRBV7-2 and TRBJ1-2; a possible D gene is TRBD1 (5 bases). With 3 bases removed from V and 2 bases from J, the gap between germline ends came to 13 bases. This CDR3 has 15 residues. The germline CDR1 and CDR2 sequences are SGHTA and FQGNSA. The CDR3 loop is CASSFLAGGNYGYTF. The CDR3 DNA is TGTGCCAGCAGCTTTTTGGCGGGGGGGAACTATGGCTACACCTTC.

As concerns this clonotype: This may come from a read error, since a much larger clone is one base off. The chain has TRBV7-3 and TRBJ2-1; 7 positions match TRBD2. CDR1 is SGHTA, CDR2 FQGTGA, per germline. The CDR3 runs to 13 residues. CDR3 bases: TGTGCCAGCAGCGGGGAGGGCTACAATGAGCAGTCCTTC. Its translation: CASSGEGYNEQSF.

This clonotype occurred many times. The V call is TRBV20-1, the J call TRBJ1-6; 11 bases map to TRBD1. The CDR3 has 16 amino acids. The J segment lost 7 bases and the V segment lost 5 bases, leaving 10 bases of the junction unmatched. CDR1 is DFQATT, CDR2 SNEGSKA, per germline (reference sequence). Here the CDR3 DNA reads TGCAGTGCTGGATCCCTAGGGACAGGGGGGAATTCACCCCTCCACTTT. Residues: CSAGSLGTGGNSPLHF.

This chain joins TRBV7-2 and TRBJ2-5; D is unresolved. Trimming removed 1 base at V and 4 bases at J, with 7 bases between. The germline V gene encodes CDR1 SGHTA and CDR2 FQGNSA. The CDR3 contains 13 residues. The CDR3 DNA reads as TGTGCCAGCAGCTTAGGCCCTGGAGAGACCCAGTACTTC. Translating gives CASSLGPGETQYF.

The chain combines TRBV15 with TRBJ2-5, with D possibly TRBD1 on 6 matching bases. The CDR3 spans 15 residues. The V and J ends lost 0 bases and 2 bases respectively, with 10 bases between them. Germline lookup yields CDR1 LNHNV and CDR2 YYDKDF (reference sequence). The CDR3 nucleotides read TGTGCCACCAGCAGAGATGGAAGGGGGCAAGAGACCCAGTACTTC. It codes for CATSRDGRGQETQYF.

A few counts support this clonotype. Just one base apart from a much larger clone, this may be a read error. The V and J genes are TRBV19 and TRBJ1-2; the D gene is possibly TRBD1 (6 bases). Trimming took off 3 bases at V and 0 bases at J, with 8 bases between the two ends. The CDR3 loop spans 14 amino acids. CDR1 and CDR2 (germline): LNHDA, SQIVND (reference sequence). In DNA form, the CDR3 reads TGTGCCAGTAGTATCCCAGGGGCTAACTATGGCTACACCTTC. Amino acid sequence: CASSIPGANYGYTF. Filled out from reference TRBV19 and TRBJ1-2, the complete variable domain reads DGGITQSPKYLFRKEGQNVTLSCEQNLNHDAMYWYRQDPGQGLRLIYYSQIVNDFQKGDIAEGYSVSREKKESFPLTVTSAQKNPTAFYLCASSIPGANYGYTFGSGTRLTVV.

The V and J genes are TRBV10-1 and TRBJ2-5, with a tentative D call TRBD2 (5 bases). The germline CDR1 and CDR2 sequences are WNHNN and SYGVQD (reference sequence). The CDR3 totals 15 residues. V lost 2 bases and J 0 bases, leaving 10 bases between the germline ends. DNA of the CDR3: TGCGCCAGCAGTGAGGAGGGCCGTGACCAAGAGACCCAGTACTTC. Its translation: CASSEEGRDQETQYF.

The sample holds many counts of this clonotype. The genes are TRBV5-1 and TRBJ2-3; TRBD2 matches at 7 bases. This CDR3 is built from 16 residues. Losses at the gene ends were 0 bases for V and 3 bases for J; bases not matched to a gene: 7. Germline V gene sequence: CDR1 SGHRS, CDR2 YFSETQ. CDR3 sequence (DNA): TGCGCCAGCAGCTTGGGGTCGGGAGGATGGACAGATACGCAGTATTTT. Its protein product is CASSLGSGGWTDTQYF.

CDR3 loop: CASSHRGINTEAFF. The CDR3 coding sequence is TGTGCCAGCAGCCACAGGGGAATCAACACTGAAGCTTTCTTT. The chain recombines TRBV2 with TRBJ1-1; 7 bases match TRBD1. The junction had 6 bases not matched to a gene; V was cut back by 6 bases and J by 2 bases. This CDR3 comprises 14 residues. The V gene's germline CDR1 is SNHLY and CDR2 FYNNEI.

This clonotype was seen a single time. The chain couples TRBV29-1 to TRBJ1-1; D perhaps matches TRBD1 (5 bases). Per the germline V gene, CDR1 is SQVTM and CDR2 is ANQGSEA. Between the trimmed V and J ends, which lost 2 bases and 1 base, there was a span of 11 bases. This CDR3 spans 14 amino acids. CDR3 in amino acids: CSVENGARNTEAFF. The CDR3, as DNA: TGCAGCGTTGAAAATGGGGCAAGGAACACTGAAGCTTTCTTT. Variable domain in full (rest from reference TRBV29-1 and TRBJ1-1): SAVISQKPSRDICQRGTSLTIQCQVDSQVTMMFWYRQQPGQSLTLIATANQGSEATYESGFVIDKFPISRPNLTFSTLTVSNMSPEDSSIYLCSVENGARNTEAFFGQGTRLTVV.

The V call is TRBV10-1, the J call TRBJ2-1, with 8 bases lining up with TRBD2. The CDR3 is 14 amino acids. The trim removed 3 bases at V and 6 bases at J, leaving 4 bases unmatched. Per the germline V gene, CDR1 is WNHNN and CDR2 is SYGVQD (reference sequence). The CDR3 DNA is TGCGCCAGCAGTGAAGGACTAGCAGGCAATGAGCAGTTCTTC. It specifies CASSEGLAGNEQFF.

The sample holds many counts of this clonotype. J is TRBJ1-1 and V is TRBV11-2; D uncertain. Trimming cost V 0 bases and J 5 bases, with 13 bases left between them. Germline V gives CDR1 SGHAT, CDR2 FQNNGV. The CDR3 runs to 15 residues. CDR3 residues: CASSLDPSPWTEAFF. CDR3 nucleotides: TGTGCCAGCAGCTTAGATCCTTCCCCTTGGACTGAAGCTTTCTTT.

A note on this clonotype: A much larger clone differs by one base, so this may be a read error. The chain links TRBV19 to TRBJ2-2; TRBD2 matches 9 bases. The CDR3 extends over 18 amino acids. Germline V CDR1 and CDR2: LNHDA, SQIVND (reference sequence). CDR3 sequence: CASSMNARGRANTGEPFF. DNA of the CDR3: TGTGCCAGTAGTATGAATGCTCGCGGGAGGGCGAACACCGGGGAGCCGTTTTTT.

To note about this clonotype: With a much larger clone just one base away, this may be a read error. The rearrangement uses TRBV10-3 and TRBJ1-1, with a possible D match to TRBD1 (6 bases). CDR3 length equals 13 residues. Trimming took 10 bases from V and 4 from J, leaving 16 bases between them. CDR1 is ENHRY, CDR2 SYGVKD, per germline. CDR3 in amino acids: CASMGHQSTEAFF. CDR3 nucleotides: TGTGCCAGCATGGGACACCAGAGCACTGAAGCTTTCTTT.

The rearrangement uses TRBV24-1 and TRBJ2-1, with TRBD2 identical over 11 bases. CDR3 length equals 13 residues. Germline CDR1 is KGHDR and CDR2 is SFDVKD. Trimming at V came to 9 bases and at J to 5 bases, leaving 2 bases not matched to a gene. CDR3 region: CATGTSGNNEQFF. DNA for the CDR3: TGTGCCACCGGGACTAGCGGCAACAATGAGCAGTTCTTC.

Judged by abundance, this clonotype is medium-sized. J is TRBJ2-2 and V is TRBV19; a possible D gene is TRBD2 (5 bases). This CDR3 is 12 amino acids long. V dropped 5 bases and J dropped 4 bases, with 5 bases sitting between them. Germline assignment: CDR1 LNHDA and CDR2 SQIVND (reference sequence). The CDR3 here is CASSRGTGELFF. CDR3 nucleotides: TGTGCCAGTAGTCGGGGCACCGGGGAGCTGTTTTTT.

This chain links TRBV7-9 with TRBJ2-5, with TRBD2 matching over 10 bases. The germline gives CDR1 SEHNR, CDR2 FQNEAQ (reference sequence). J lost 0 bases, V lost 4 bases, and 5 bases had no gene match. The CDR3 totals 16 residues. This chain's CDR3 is CASSSPTSGDQETQYF. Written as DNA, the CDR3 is TGTGCCAGCAGCTCACCCACTAGCGGGGACCAAGAGACCCAGTACTTC.

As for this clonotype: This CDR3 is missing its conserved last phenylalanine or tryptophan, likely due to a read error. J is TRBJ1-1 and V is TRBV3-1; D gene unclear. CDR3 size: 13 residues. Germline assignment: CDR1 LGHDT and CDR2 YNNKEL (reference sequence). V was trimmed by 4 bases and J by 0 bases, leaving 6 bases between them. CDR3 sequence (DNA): TGTGCCAGCAGCCCGACACTGAACACTGAAGCTTTCTCT. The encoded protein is CASSPTLNTEAFS.

The DNA of the CDR3 is TGTGCCAGCAGTGAGGTGAGGGTCAATTCACCCCTCCACTTT. It codes for CASSEVRVNSPLHF. J is TRBJ1-6 and V is TRBV6-4; D call uncertain. The V end lost 3 bases, the J end lost 7 bases, and 10 bases lay between the germline ends. The germline CDR1 and CDR2 sequences are MRHNA and SNTAGT. This CDR3 has 14 residues.